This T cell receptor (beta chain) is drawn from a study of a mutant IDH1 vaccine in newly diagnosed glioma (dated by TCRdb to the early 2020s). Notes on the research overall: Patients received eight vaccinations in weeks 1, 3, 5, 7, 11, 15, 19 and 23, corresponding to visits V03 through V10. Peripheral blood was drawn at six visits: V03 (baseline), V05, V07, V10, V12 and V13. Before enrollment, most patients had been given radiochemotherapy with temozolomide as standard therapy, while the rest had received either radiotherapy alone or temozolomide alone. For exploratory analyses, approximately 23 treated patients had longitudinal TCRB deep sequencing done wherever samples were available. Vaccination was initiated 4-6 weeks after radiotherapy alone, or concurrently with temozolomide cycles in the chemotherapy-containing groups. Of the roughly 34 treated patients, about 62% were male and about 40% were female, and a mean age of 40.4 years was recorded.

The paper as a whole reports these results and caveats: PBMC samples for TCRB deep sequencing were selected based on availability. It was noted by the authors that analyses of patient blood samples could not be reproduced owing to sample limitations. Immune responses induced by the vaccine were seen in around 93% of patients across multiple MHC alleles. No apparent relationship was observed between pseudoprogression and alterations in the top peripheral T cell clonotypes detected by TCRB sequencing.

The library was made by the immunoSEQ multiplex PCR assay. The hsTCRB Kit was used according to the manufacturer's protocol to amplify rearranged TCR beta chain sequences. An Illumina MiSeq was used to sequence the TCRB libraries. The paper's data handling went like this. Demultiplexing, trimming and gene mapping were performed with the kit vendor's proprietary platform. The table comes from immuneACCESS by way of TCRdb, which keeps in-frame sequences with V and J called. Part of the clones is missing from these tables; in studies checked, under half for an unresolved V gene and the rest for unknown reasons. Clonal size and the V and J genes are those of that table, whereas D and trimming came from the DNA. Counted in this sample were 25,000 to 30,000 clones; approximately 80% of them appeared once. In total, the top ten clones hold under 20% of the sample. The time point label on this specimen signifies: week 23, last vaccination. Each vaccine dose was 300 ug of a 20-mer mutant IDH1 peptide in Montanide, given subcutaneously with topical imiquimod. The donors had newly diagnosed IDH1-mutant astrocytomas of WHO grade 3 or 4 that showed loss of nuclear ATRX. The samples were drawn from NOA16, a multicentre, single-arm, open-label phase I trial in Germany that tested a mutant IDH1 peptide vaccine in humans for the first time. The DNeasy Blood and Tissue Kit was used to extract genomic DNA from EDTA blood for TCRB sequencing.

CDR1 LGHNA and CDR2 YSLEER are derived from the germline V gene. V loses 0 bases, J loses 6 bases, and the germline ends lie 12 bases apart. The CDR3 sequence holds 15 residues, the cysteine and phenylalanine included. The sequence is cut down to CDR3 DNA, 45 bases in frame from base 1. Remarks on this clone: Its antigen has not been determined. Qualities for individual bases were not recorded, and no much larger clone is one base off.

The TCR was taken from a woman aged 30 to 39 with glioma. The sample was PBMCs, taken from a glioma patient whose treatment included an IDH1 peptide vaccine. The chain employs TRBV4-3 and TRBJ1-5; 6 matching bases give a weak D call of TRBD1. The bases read TGCGCCAGCAGCCAAGACAGGGGAGGATTTCAGCCCCAGCATTTT. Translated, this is CASSQDRGGFQPQHF.